These 30 T cell receptor beta chains were sequenced from one sample in a study of blood T cell repertoires in COVID-19. Sequenced by immunoSEQ multiplex PCR; TCRdb stores in-frame clones only, minus some. The sample carries a few hundred thousand clones, 70% to 90% recorded once. The source material was PBMCs or T cells enriched from blood (not recorded which). All receptors derive from a woman between 18 and 30 years old who had recovered from COVID-19.

V gene TRBV7-9 combines with J gene TRBJ2-5, with 7 nucleotides matching TRBD2. From germline, CDR1 is SEHNR and CDR2 FQNEAQ (reference sequence). There are 16 residues in the CDR3. V lost 0 bases, J lost 4 bases, and 8 bases stayed unmatched. The CDR3 loop reads CASSLAGGKRGETQYF. Here the CDR3 DNA reads TGTGCCAGCAGCTTAGCGGGAGGGAAGAGGGGAGAGACCCAGTACTTC.

The genes are TRBV3-1 (or the pseudogene TRBV3-2) and TRBJ2-3; 8 positions match TRBD2. After removal of 3 bases from V and 14 bases from J, the junction contained 7 bases not matched to a gene. The CDR3 runs 12 residues. CDR1 and CDR2 from the germline V gene are LGHDT and YNNKEL (reference sequence). The CDR3 reads CASSHLAGRTYF. In nucleotides, the CDR3 is TGTGCCAGCAGCCATTTAGCGGGGCGGACGTATTTT.

The table lists this clone with a count of one. This chain joins TRBV4-1 and TRBJ2-3; D possibly corresponds to TRBD1 (6 bases). V lost 1 base, J lost 2 bases, and 13 bases lay in between. The CDR3 has 16 amino acids. Germline V lookup: CDR1 MGHRA, CDR2 YSYEKL. In DNA, the CDR3 is TGCGCCAGCAGCCAAGGGACAGTGGGTACCACAGATACGCAGTATTTT. Its translation: CASSQGTVGTTDTQYF.

The chain uses TRBV28 and TRBJ1-2; no firm D call. This CDR3 spans 12 amino acids. CDR1 is MDHEN and CDR2 is SYDVKM in the germline V gene. V gave up 4 bases and J gave up 3 bases, with 6 bases separating them. This chain's CDR3 is CASSSRDYGYTF. The CDR3, as DNA: TGTGCCAGCAGTTCCCGGGACTATGGCTACACCTTC.

The chain has TRBV9 and TRBJ1-2; D uncertain. CDR1 SGDLS and CDR2 YYNGEE come from the germline V gene. Trimming stripped 4 bases from V and 2 bases from J, with 6 bases between. The CDR3 spans 12 residues. Written as DNA, the CDR3 is TGTGCCAGCAGCTTTCAGAACTATGGCTACACCTTC. Translating it yields CASSFQNYGYTF.

This rearrangement joins TRBV7-9 to TRBJ2-2; perhaps TRBD1 as D (6 bases). V gave up 5 bases and J gave up 6 bases, with 22 bases separating them. Germline V lookup: CDR1 SEHNR, CDR2 FQNEAQ (reference sequence). The CDR3 runs 17 residues. CDR3 sequence (DNA): TGTGCCAGCAGCCAACTATCAGGCGGATGGACAGCCGGGGAGCTGTTTTTT. This gives the protein CASSQLSGGWTAGELFF.

The V gene is TRBV2, the J gene TRBJ1-3; 8 bases are a match to TRBD1. This CDR3 has 14 amino acids. Unmatched junction bases numbered 2, after V lost 6 bases and J lost 1 base. Looked up from germline, CDR1 is SNHLY and CDR2 is FYNNEI. The CDR3 sequence: CASSRQGSGNTIYF. In nucleotides, the CDR3 is TGTGCCAGCAGCAGACAGGGGTCTGGAAACACCATATATTTT.

This chain joins TRBV7-9 and TRBJ1-2; TRBD1 agrees at 8 bases. CDR1 and CDR2 (germline): SEHNR, FQNEAQ (reference sequence). This CDR3 comprises 15 residues. After removal of 0 bases from V and 3 bases from J, the junction contained 3 bases not matched to a gene. The CDR3 loop is CASSLAGTGDYGYTF. For the CDR3, the DNA is TGTGCCAGCAGCTTAGCCGGGACAGGAGACTATGGCTACACCTTC.

Only one count was recorded for this clone. Germline and junction disagree at one end, which may indicate a read error. The chain couples TRBV20-1 to TRBJ2-5, with TRBD2 as a possible D gene (6 bases). The CDR3 runs to 11 residues. Germline-derived CDR1 and CDR2 are DFQATT and SNEGSKA (reference sequence). The CDR3 is CSGGEEETQYF. The CDR3 DNA is TGTAGTGGTGGGGAGGAAGAGACCCAGTACTTC.

The chain carries TRBV27 and TRBJ2-7, with TRBD1 matching 8 bases. The J segment lost 0 bases and the V segment lost 5 bases, leaving 6 bases of the junction unmatched. Germline CDR1 is MNHEY and CDR2 is SMNVEV (reference sequence). This CDR3 has 15 residues. The CDR3 bases are TGTGCCAGCAGTGTCAGGGGGCTTAGCTCCTACGAGCAGTACTTC. Translated, it gives CASSVRGLSSYEQYF.

This CDR3 is CASTRVAGSYNEQFF. The CDR3 DNA reads TGTGCCAGCACACGAGTAGCGGGGTCCTACAATGAGCAGTTCTTC. V gene TRBV9 combines with J gene TRBJ2-1; 8 bases fit TRBD2. This CDR3 contains 15 residues. CDR1 and CDR2 from the germline V gene are SGDLS and YYNGEE. Unmatched junction bases numbered 6, after V lost 6 bases and J lost 1 base. The full variable domain, rest sourced from reference TRBV9 and TRBJ2-1, is DSGVTQTPKHLITATGQRVTLRCSPRSGDLSVYWYQQSLDQGLQFLIQYYNGEERAKGNILERFSAQQFPDLHSELNLSSLELGDSALYFCASTRVAGSYNEQFFGPGTRLTVL.

The V and J genes are TRBV5-1 and TRBJ2-2; 9 bases fit TRBD2. V shed 0 bases and J 3 bases; nucleotides not matched to a gene: 0. The CDR3 is 15 residues long. Per germline, CDR1 SGHRS and CDR2 YFSETQ. The CDR3 nucleotides read TGCGCCAGCAGCTTGGTAGCGGGGGACACCGGGGAGCTGTTTTTT. Its translation is CASSLVAGDTGELFF.

The chain links TRBV18 to TRBJ1-1; D might be TRBD1 (6 bases). CDR1 KGHSH and CDR2 LQKENI come from the germline V gene. The CDR3 contains 14 residues. Trimming took 4 bases from V and 3 from J, leaving 12 bases between them. The CDR3 spells CASSLNKGDTEAFF. The CDR3 DNA reads TGTGCCAGCTCACTTAATAAGGGGGACACTGAAGCTTTCTTT.

The rearrangement uses TRBV5-6 and TRBJ1-6; the D is unclear. Trimming stripped 4 bases from V and 0 bases from J, with 17 bases between. This CDR3 has 18 residues. The germline gives CDR1 SGHDT, CDR2 YYEEEE. The CDR3 DNA reads as TGTGCCAGCAGCCCGAGGGCCCGTCTTAGCTCCTATAATTCACCCCTCCACTTT. Amino acid sequence: CASSPRARLSSYNSPLHF. The whole variable domain, remainder taken from reference TRBV5-6 and TRBJ1-6, is DAGVTQSPTHLIKTRGQQVTLRCSPKSGHDTVSWYQQALGQGPQFIFQYYEEEERQRGNFPDRFSGHQFPNYSSELNVNALLLGDSALYLCASSPRARLSSYNSPLHFGNGTRLTVT.

This sequence joins TRBV6-1 and TRBJ2-3; TRBD2 aligns across 11 bases. The V gene end was trimmed by 2 bases and the J gene end by 3 bases; junction bases not matched to a gene: 4. Per germline, CDR1 MNHNS and CDR2 SASEGT. This CDR3 contains 16 residues. For the CDR3, the DNA is TGTGCCAGCAGTGAAACTAGCGGGAGAGCGACAGATACGCAGTATTTT. Residues: CASSETSGRATDTQYF.

This chain links TRBV18 with TRBJ2-3; D is undetermined. V was trimmed by 2 bases and J by 5 bases, leaving 8 bases between them. Germline CDR1 KGHSH, CDR2 LQKENI. The CDR3 spans 13 residues. Here the CDR3 reads CASSPMTGDTQYF. The CDR3 DNA reads as TGTGCCAGCTCACCAATGACGGGAGATACGCAGTATTTT. The whole variable domain, remainder taken from reference TRBV18 and TRBJ2-3, is NAGVMQNPRHLVRRRGQEARLRCSPMKGHSHVYWYRQLPEEGLKFMVYLQKENIIDESGMPKERFSAEFPKEGPSILRIQQVVRGDSAAYFCASSPMTGDTQYFGPGTRLTVL.

The chain links TRBV9 to TRBJ2-4; D perhaps matches TRBD2 (6 bases). The CDR3 loop spans 14 amino acids. V was trimmed by 4 bases and J by 7 bases, leaving 15 bases between them. Germline assignment: CDR1 SGDLS and CDR2 YYNGEE. CDR3 DNA: TGTGCCAGCAGCACCGGGACTCCCGGGAACATTCAGTACTTC. Translated, it gives CASSTGTPGNIQYF.

The gene calls are TRBV21-1 and TRBJ1-2; the table gives TRBD1 as D, unverified against the DNA. TRBV21-1 represents a pseudogene. This CDR3 comprises 15 residues. The CDR3 spells CASSNVGRANYGYTF. The CDR3 DNA reads as TGTGCCAGCAGCAACGTGGGCAGGGCTAACTATGGCTACACCTTC.

This clone was recorded only once. The rearrangement links TRBV19 to TRBJ1-1; no clear D. V gave up 6 bases and J gave up 5 bases, with 13 bases separating them. CDR3 size: 13 residues. Germline-derived CDR1 and CDR2 are LNHDA and SQIVND (reference sequence). CDR3 nucleotide sequence: TGTGCCAGTAGAGAGCACCCGGGAACTGAAGCTTTCTTT. Its protein product is CASREHPGTEAFF.

The chain has TRBV29-1 and TRBJ1-1, with unresolved D. CDR1 and CDR2 (germline): SQVTM, ANQGSEA. Trimming took 5 bases from V and 1 from J, leaving 5 bases between them. The CDR3 length is 11 residues. For the CDR3, the DNA is TGCAGCGTTCAGGAGAACACTGAAGCTTTCTTT. It yields the protein CSVQENTEAFF.

The chain employs TRBV10-3 and TRBJ1-1, with D perhaps matching TRBD1 (6 bases). Germline CDR1 is ENHRY and CDR2 is SYGVKD. The length of the CDR3 is 12 residues. Trimming pared 2 bases from V and 8 bases from J, leaving 9 bases between. Written as DNA, the CDR3 is TGTGCCATCAGTGAGCCTAGGGGGGAAGCTTTCTTT. It codes for CAISEPRGEAFF.

This sequence joins TRBV2 and TRBJ1-2; TRBD1 agrees at 8 bases. Germline V gives CDR1 SNHLY, CDR2 FYNNEI. This CDR3 has 14 residues. The V segment lost 5 bases and the J segment 4 bases; nucleotides outside the gene matches: 6. The CDR3 DNA reads as TGTGCCAGCAGTAAGACAGGGGAATCCTATGGCTACACCTTC. It yields the protein CASSKTGESYGYTF.

This clone has just a few counts. The chain carries TRBV5-1 and TRBJ2-7; 8 nucleotides line up with TRBD2. V was clipped by 4 bases and J by 0 bases; unmatched bases: 12. CDR1 SGHRS and CDR2 YFSETQ come from the germline V gene. CDR3 size: 17 residues. The CDR3 spells CASSPGRGALSSYEQYF. CDR3 in DNA: TGCGCCAGCAGCCCGGGGCGGGGGGCATTAAGCTCCTACGAGCAGTACTTC.

The rearrangement uses TRBV7-9 and TRBJ1-5, with D uncertain. The CDR3 totals 13 residues. The V end lost 5 bases, the J end lost 0 bases, and 5 bases lay between the germline ends. In germline, CDR1 is SEHNR, CDR2 FQNEAQ (reference sequence). The CDR3, as DNA: TGTGCCAGCAGCGGAGTTAGCAATCAGCCCCAGCATTTT. Amino acids: CASSGVSNQPQHF.

The rearrangement uses TRBV5-4 and TRBJ2-1; TRBD2 matches 7 bases. This CDR3 is built from 11 residues. Germline-derived CDR1 and CDR2 are SGHNT and YYREEE (reference sequence). V lost 4 bases, J lost 14 bases, and 6 bases stayed unmatched. CDR3 amino acids: CASSVGLGEFF. The CDR3 DNA sequence: TGTGCCAGCAGCGTCGGACTAGGGGAGTTCTTC.

The chain employs TRBV5-1 and TRBJ2-3; possible D gene TRBD2, 7 bases. CDR1 and CDR2 (germline): SGHRS, YFSETQ. The CDR3 is 15 amino acids. V lost 4 bases and J lost 4, with 16 bases in between. The CDR3 spells CASSPAGARADTQYF. CDR3 sequence (DNA): TGCGCCAGCAGCCCGGCGGGGGCCCGGGCAGATACGCAGTATTTT.

The chain joins TRBV29-1 to TRBJ2-1; 9 bases align to TRBD2. CDR3 size: 13 residues. The germline V gene encodes CDR1 SQVTM and CDR2 ANQGSEA. V shed 5 bases, J shed 2 bases, and the junction held 1 base outside the gene matches. Here the CDR3 DNA reads TGCAGCGTTCGCGGGAGGGCCTACAATGAGCAGTTCTTC. Translated: CSVRGRAYNEQFF.

The rearrangement joins TRBV5-6 to TRBJ2-1; 10 bases line up with TRBD1. This CDR3 is 17 amino acids long. With 0 bases clipped from V and 2 bases from J, the junction kept 5 bases outside the gene matches. Germline V gene data show CDR1 as SGHDT and CDR2 as YYEEEE. The CDR3 DNA reads TGTGCCAGCAGCTTGGGGCTGGACAGGGGGGCCTACAATGAGCAGTTCTTC. This gives the protein CASSLGLDRGAYNEQFF.

CDR3 residues: CASSKGRGEAFF. DNA for the CDR3: TGTGCCAGCAGCAAAGGGAGGGGTGAAGCTTTCTTT. The chain recombines TRBV21-1 with TRBJ1-1. TRBV21-1 is deemed a pseudogene. The CDR3 contains 12 residues.

V gene TRBV4-1 combines with J gene TRBJ1-2, with 7 bases identical to TRBD1. Trimming cost V 0 bases and J 5 bases; bases outside gene matches: 6. Germline V gives CDR1 MGHRA, CDR2 YSYEKL. The CDR3 is 15 residues long. The CDR3 bases are TGCGCCAGCAGCCAAGATGAGGGGGCGCATTATGGCTACACCTTC. Protein: CASSQDEGAHYGYTF.